This record looks at one T cell receptor beta chain sequence and its context. What it binds is not known. TCR beta CDR3 region amplification was performed from RNA transcripts. HTBI primers were the set used in a first-round RT-PCR of the TCR CDR3. TCRdb reprocessed the multiplex PCR reads with MiXCR, giving one entry per CDR3 protein. There are fewer than 700,000 distinct CDR3 sequences in the sample; under 20% occur only once, and approximately 16% lies in the top ten. This specimen belongs to a study of T cells in Graves' hyperthyroidism and ophthalmopathy. General observations from the study: A median around 6 months before onset, the model predicted ophthalmopathy. Most expanded thyroid clonotypes above 0.001 also appeared in blood.

Patients were excluded because of uncontrolled infection, other autoimmune disease, pregnancy or lactation. Sequencing input: blood. This clonotype was obtained from a woman younger than 35 with Graves' ophthalmopathy.

Here the CDR3 reads CASSPTWDRGYNEQFF. CDR3 DNA sequence: TGTGCCAGCAGCCCGACGTGGGACAGGGGATACAATGAGCAGTTCTTC. The V and J genes are TRBV6-1 and TRBJ2-1; 10 bases match TRBD1. J lost 4 bases, V lost 6 bases, and 9 bases had no gene match. The germline V gene encodes CDR1 MNHNS and CDR2 SASEGT. This CDR3 comprises 16 residues.